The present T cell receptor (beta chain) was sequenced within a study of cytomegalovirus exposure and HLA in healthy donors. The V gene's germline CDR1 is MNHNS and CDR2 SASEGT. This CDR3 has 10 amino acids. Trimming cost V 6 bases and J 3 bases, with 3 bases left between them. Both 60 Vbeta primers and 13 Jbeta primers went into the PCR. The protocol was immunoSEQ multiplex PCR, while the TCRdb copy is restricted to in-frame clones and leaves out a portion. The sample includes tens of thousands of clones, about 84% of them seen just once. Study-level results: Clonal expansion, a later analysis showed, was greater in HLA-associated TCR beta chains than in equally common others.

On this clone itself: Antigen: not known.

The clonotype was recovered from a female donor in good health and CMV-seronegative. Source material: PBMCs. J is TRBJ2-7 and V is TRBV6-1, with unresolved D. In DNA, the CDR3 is TGTGCCAGCAGCAACTACGAGCAGTACTTC. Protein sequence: CASSNYEQYF.